Included here is one T cell receptor beta chain sequence, with context. Its antigen remains unidentified. The record originates from a study of cytomegalovirus exposure and HLA in healthy donors. Overall study: In terms of ancestry, the Caucasian-associated cluster contained 80% to 90% of the approximately 430 genotyped donors.

It was with 60 Vbeta and 13 Jbeta primers that the PCR ran. Clones were sequenced by immunoSEQ multiplex PCR, and TCRdb holds only the in-frame ones, with some missing. The sample carries about 130,000 clones, 80% recorded once. The CDR3 loop spans 15 amino acids. The germline V gene has CDR1 MNHEY and CDR2 SVGAGI. With 7 bases removed from V and 4 bases from J, the gap between germline ends came to 17 bases. Study outcomes and limitations: Within the data, a cluster of highly shared sequence variants was likely a sequencing artifact. A few of the chains that were CMV-associated were confirmed in vitro to be specific for CMV antigens.

This receptor was identified in a woman aged 40 to 50 in good health and CMV-seronegative. Sequencing was performed on PBMCs. The J gene is TRBJ1-5, the V gene TRBV6-5; D is undetermined. The CDR3 region is CASTTAAAKNQPQHF. In nucleotides, the CDR3 is TGTGCCAGCACCACGGCGGCAGCCAAAAATCAGCCCCAGCATTTT.